A single sample gave rise to the 17 T cell receptor beta chains below, sequenced in a study of control samples from healthy donors and cancer patients. The assay was immunoSEQ multiplex PCR, and TCRdb's table has in-frame clones only and misses some. The sample carries 45,000 or so clones, 80% to 95% recorded once. Source material: PBMCs. These receptors were collected from a middle-aged woman with head and neck cancer.

CDR3 in amino acids: CASSTGLAGGIEQFF. In DNA form, the CDR3 reads TGTGCCAGCAGCACCGGACTAGCGGGGGGTATTGAGCAGTTCTTC. V is TRBV7-8 and J is TRBJ2-1; 14 positions agree with TRBD2. The germline V gene has CDR1 SGHVS and CDR2 FQNEAQ. With 5 bases clipped from V and 9 bases from J, the junction kept 6 bases outside the gene matches. The CDR3 has 15 amino acids.

The chain has TRBV27 and TRBJ2-5; 8 bases agree with TRBD1. The trim removed 3 bases at V and 6 bases at J, leaving 6 bases unmatched. In germline, CDR1 is MNHEY, CDR2 SMNVEV (reference sequence). CDR3 size: 14 residues. CDR3 sequence: CASSFGQGGKTQYF. The CDR3 DNA reads as TGTGCCAGCAGTTTCGGACAGGGAGGAAAGACCCAGTACTTC.

As for this clone: The junction does not match germline at one end; this may be a read error. The rearrangement joins TRBV2 to TRBJ2-1; D may be TRBD2 (7 bases). CDR1 SNHLY and CDR2 FYNNEI come from the germline V gene. CDR3 length: 13 residues. Written as DNA, the CDR3 is TGTGCCAGCAGCGAAGGACTAGGGGGTGAGCAGTTCTTC. Translation: CASSEGLGGEQFF.

For the CDR3, the DNA is TGTGCCAGCAGTGAAAGGACAGGGGGCTACAATGAGCAGTTCTTC. Protein product: CASSERTGGYNEQFF. The rearrangement uses TRBV6-4 and TRBJ2-1, with 10 nucleotides matching TRBD1. Germline V gene lookup returns CDR1 MRHNA and CDR2 SNTAGT. CDR3 size: 15 residues. Germline trimming cut 3 bases from V and 3 bases from J; bases unmatched to any gene: 2.

J is TRBJ1-2 and V is TRBV29-1; 9 nucleotides agree with TRBD1. Trimming cost V 4 bases and J 8 bases; bases outside gene matches: 11. This CDR3 region has 14 residues. Germline V lookup: CDR1 SQVTM, CDR2 ANQGSEA. CDR3 DNA: TGCAGCGTTGTTGTCGGGACAGGGCTTGAAGGCTACACCTTC. It codes for CSVVVGTGLEGYTF.

The count of this clone is one. This chain joins TRBV30 and TRBJ1-5; TRBD1 agrees at 7 bases. The CDR3 totals 15 residues. The trim removed 6 bases at V and 1 base at J, leaving 9 bases unmatched. CDR1 GTSNPN and CDR2 SVGIG come from the germline V gene (reference sequence). The CDR3 region has the DNA TGTGCCTGCCAACCTACAGGGGCGAGCAATCAGCCCCAGCATTTT. It yields the protein CACQPTGASNQPQHF.

This rearrangement joins TRBV19 to TRBJ1-4; no firm D call. Germline V gives CDR1 LNHDA, CDR2 SQIVND (reference sequence). The length of the CDR3 is 14 residues. Trimming pared 6 bases from V and 2 bases from J, leaving 10 bases between. The CDR3 DNA reads as TGTGCCAGTAGACGCCAAGATACTAATGAAAAACTGTTTTTT. It encodes CASRRQDTNEKLFF.

V is TRBV5-1 and J is TRBJ1-2, with 7 bases matching TRBD1. The CDR3 is made up of 14 amino acids. CDR1 and CDR2 (germline): SGHRS, YFSETQ. V lost 4 bases and J lost 4; bases outside the gene matches: 7. The CDR3 region has the DNA TGCGCCAGCAGCATATTGACAGGGAGCTATGGCTACACCTTC. This sequence encodes CASSILTGSYGYTF.

Here the CDR3 DNA reads TGTGCCACCAGCCCCTGGAGCACTGAAGCTTTCTTT. Translating it yields CATSPWSTEAFF. This chain connects TRBV24-1 to TRBJ1-1; D is ambiguous. Between the trimmed V and J ends, which lost 7 bases and 4 bases, there was a span of 9 bases. CDR1 KGHDR and CDR2 SFDVKD come from the germline V gene. The CDR3 totals 12 residues.

For this clone: The sample contains more than one DNA sequence encoding this CDR3. The chain recombines TRBV18 with TRBJ2-7; D is unclear. V lost 6 bases and J lost 4, with 7 bases in between. Germline-derived CDR1 and CDR2 are KGHSH and LQKENI. The CDR3 consists of 11 residues. CDR3 loop: CASSGDYEQYF. CDR3 in DNA: TGTGCCAGCTCTGGGGATTACGAGCAGTACTTC.

This rearrangement joins TRBV4-1 to TRBJ1-5, with 7 nucleotides matching TRBD1. The germline V gene encodes CDR1 MGHRA and CDR2 YSYEKL. Losses at the gene ends were 0 bases for V and 7 bases for J; bases not matched to a gene: 6. This CDR3 spans 15 amino acids. The CDR3 sequence is CASSQEVTGDQPQHF. The CDR3 DNA sequence: TGCGCCAGCAGCCAAGAAGTCACAGGGGACCAGCCCCAGCATTTT.

Concerning this clone itself: Germline and junction disagree at one end, which may indicate a read error. The rearrangement uses TRBV12-3 or TRBV12-4 and TRBJ2-7; 9 nucleotides match TRBD2. CDR3 size: 12 residues. The CDR3 reads CATAGTGLAIDF. The CDR3 nucleotides read TGTGCCACCGCGGGGACCGGACTAGCGATTGATTTC.

V is TRBV30 and J is TRBJ1-1; D is possibly TRBD1 (5 bases). Germline CDR1 and CDR2: GTSNPN and SVGIG (reference sequence). There are 15 residues in the CDR3. Between the trimmed V and J ends, which lost 2 bases and 4 bases, there was a span of 17 bases. The chain's CDR3 is CAWSPRSGSGTEAFF. The CDR3 coding sequence is TGTGCCTGGAGTCCCCGTTCAGGGTCCGGCACTGAAGCTTTCTTT.

V is TRBV7-2 and J is TRBJ1-1; D gene ambiguous. The CDR3 covers 15 residues. V was clipped by 6 bases and J by 3 bases, with 17 bases between them. The germline gives CDR1 SGHTA, CDR2 FQGNSA. CDR3 residues: CASRARGRLYTEAFF. The CDR3 DNA reads as TGTGCCAGCAGAGCCCGTGGACGGCTGTACACTGAAGCTTTCTTT.

Comment on this clone: The same CDR3 is also encoded by other DNA sequences in this sample. The chain joins TRBV3-1 (or the pseudogene TRBV3-2) to TRBJ1-1; D remains ambiguous. Germline loops: CDR1 LGHDT, CDR2 YNNKEL (reference sequence). CDR3 length equals 14 residues. Trimming removed 0 bases at V and 3 bases at J, with 8 bases between. The CDR3 nucleotides are TGTGCCAGCAGCCAAGAGGCACAGTACACTGAAGCTTTCTTT. It encodes CASSQEAQYTEAFF.

V is TRBV19 and J is TRBJ2-5; TRBD2 aligns across 7 bases. This CDR3 has 14 residues. Unmatched junction bases numbered 5, after V lost 5 bases and J lost 2 bases. In germline, CDR1 is LNHDA, CDR2 SQIVND (reference sequence). CDR3 nucleotides: TGTGCCAGTAGTCGCGGGCGGGGGCAAGAGACCCAGTACTTC. This encodes CASSRGRGQETQYF.

The CDR3 DNA sequence: TGCGCCAGCAGCTTGGACGGGAGCACAGATACGCAGTATTTT. Its translation is CASSLDGSTDTQYF. The chain uses TRBV5-1 and TRBJ2-3, with D hard to call. The CDR3 is 14 residues long. Germline lookup yields CDR1 SGHRS and CDR2 YFSETQ. Trimming cost V 0 bases and J 0 bases, with 5 bases left between them.